A selection of T cell receptor beta chains follows, all from one sample in a study of T cell responses to AZD1222 COVID-19 vaccine. Assay used: immunoSEQ multiplex PCR; TCRdb lists only in-frame clones, some missing. The sample comprises 150,000 to 200,000 clones, about 89% of which are singletons, and around 2.9% rests with the top ten. Sequences were derived from peripheral blood, sampled on day 0 of MenACWY control vaccination. These receptors came from an adult in good health. The CDR3 runs from the conserved cysteine through the conserved F or W.

TRBV28 CASSQRTSGGYEQFF
TRBV6-1 CASSEGVSIQYF
TRBV24-1 CATSDPGGLGTDTQYF
TRBV29-1 CSVRPGQAQNIQYF
TRBV5-1 CASRGPPGTSGSYEQYF
TRBV7-2 CASSLAGWDGYTF
TRBV6-2/TRBV6-3 CASSKGLTTYEQYF
TRBV6-1 CASSDQDRANQPQHF
TRBV6-4 CASSDRLAGVDEQYF
TRBV19 CASSIKWTGSREQYF
TRBV7-2 CASSRGTSNYEQYF
TRBV6-2/TRBV6-3 CASSYAGTGNTIYF
TRBV28 CASSEGTEAFF
TRBV28 CASSLGLAGETDTQYF
TRBV29-1 CSVGEDGNQPQHF
TRBV5-1 CASSSQALEAFF
TRBV28 CASSLHGVQPQHF
TRBV7-9 CASGAIAYNEQFF
TRBV27 CASSTGLDGYTF
TRBV28 CASSPSDRGADTQYF
TRBV6-6 CASRFSGSKIYEQYF
TRBV5-4 CASSLPGRQFLNYNEQFF
TRBV7-9 CASSPSGRNSYEQYF
TRBV9 CASSSNTDTQYF
TRBV15 CATSRDAGWTGELFF
TRBV2 CASTLTGLSGNTIYF
TRBV2 CASSEVGPTGNTIYF
TRBV9 CASSVGGAATNEKLFF
TRBV19 CASSSTGGREQYF
TRBV19 CASSPFMTESRGNSPLHF
TRBV2 CASHGAGGSSYEQYF
TRBV20-1 CSASEGGPGDEQFF
TRBV15 CATSREAGLAGPTDTQYF
TRBV27 CASPGGNEQYF
TRBV28 CASSLVRGSNFGYTF
TRBV19 CASTKLDGRVTF
TRBV5-6 CASSRTGGLQPQHF
TRBV27 CASSYGNSETQYF
TRBV27 CASSLRGQPEAFF
TRBV7-6 CASSPGTGDLYEQYF
TRBV15 CATSREGRYTGELFF
TRBV5-6 CASTGTDATNEKLFF
TRBV28 CATTVNYGYTF
TRBV7-8 CASSLQLRATEAFF
TRBV4-3 CASSQDASGGVQFF
TRBV2 CASSAGQGEVSPLHF
TRBV6-6 CASSRGGAGGNQNIQYF
TRBV5-4 CASSLAGGGRGGEKLFF
TRBV5-1 CASRPASWGGSDTGELFF
TRBV6-2/TRBV6-3 CASSYSGVKYF
TRBV19 CASSIEWRGLNQPQHF
TRBV28 CASSPMLDTSLGETQYF
TRBV6-5 CASTAGGMGEQYF
TRBV20-1 CSASRGRGNEKLFF
TRBV28 CASSLGLAGSYEQYF
TRBV11-1 CASSLAGSTDTQYF
TRBV12-3/TRBV12-4 CASSPTSTDTQYF
TRBV25-1 CASSEWSTGVSGNTIYF
TRBV28 CASSLLKSYEQYF
TRBV6-5 CASRRLGQRFYEQYF